This TCR beta chain was recovered during a study of T cell responses to AZD1222 COVID-19 vaccine. This clone came up once. What it binds is not known. Sequencing was performed with immunoSEQ multiplex PCR; in TCRdb, only in-frame clones are kept and a portion is missing. The table has approximately 200,000 clones, roughly nine tenths seen once. Germline-derived CDR1 and CDR2 are MDHEN and SYDVKM. The CDR3 sequence is 15 residues long. V lost 6 bases and J lost 3, with 14 bases in between. Study-wide findings and caveats: There were vaccine-associated CD4 TCRs across spike, dominant at 160-218 and 743-854.

The sequencing used peripheral blood, collected 28 days after the second AZD1222 dose. This TCR was sampled from an adult who received the AZD1222 COVID-19 vaccine. V is TRBV28 and J is TRBJ2-2; D might be TRBD1 (6 bases). As DNA, the CDR3 is TGTGCCAGCAGGCGGACAGAAAACTACACCGGGGAGCTGTTTTTT. Translating gives CASRRTENYTGELFF.